These T cell receptor beta chains were read from a single sample in a study of PD-L1 blockade in urothelial cancer. Assay used: immunoSEQ multiplex PCR; TCRdb lists only in-frame clones, some missing. The sample has some 41,000 clones; roughly 81% are singletons. The source material was PBMCs, sampled around atezolizumab (anti-PD-L1) treatment. The receptors here all came from a man in his 70s with urothelial cancer. Each CDR3 is given with its conserved first and last residue. Each record gives: D gene, clone size, V gene, J gene, CDR3 DNA, CDR3 protein. D genes are given only for firm matches. Expanded clones are given a class, and other clones once, few, many or no size at all.

>.|few|TRBV15|TRBJ2-1
TGTGCCACCAGCAGAGGTACTTTCAATGAGCAGTTCTTC
CATSRGTFNEQFF
>.|.|TRBV6-1|TRBJ2-5
TGTGCCAGCACCTGGACCGTCGGACTACAAGAGACCCAGTACTTC
CASTWTVGLQETQYF
>TRBD2|.|TRBV30|TRBJ2-5
TGTGCCTGGAGTGTACAGAGCGGGAGGGGTGAGACCCAGTACTTC
CAWSVQSGRGETQYF
>.|.|TRBV28|TRBJ1-1
TGTGCCAGCAGTAGACGACTGGGGGGCACTGAAGCTTTCTTT
CASSRRLGGTEAFF
>TRBD2|once|TRBV5-4|TRBJ2-7
TGTGCCAGCAGCATTAGCGGGAGTAGAAACGAGCAGTACTTC
CASSISGSRNEQYF
>TRBD2|.|TRBV5-1|TRBJ2-3
TGCGCCAGCAGCTCGCAAGTACTAGCGAACACAGATACGCAGTATTTT
CASSSQVLANTDTQYF
>.|.|TRBV11-2|TRBJ2-2
TGTGCCAGCAGCCATGGACTCTACACGAACACCGGGGAGCTGTTTTTT
CASSHGLYTNTGELFF
>TRBD2|.|TRBV30|TRBJ2-7
TGTGCCTGGAGACCGGGACTAGCTAACTCCTACGAGCAGTACTTC
CAWRPGLANSYEQYF
>TRBD2|.|TRBV30|TRBJ2-1
TGTGCCTGGAGTAGGACTAGCGGGAGCTCCTACAATGAGCAGTTCTTC
CAWSRTSGSSYNEQFF
>TRBD2|.|TRBV18|TRBJ2-3
TGTGCCAGCTCACCACGAGGACTAGCGGGAGGGCCCGATACGCAGTATTTT
CASSPRGLAGGPDTQYF
>.|.|TRBV18|TRBJ1-1
TGTGCCAGCTCACCAGATATTTCACGGCGGACTGAAGCTTTCTTT
CASSPDISRRTEAFF
>TRBD1|.|TRBV6-6|TRBJ1-5
TGTGCCAGCAGTACGGGACAGGGGGTTCAGCCCCAGCATTTT
CASSTGQGVQPQHF
>.|.|TRBV29-1|TRBJ2-7
TGCAGCGTCCTATTATCCTACGAGCAGTACTTC
CSVLLSYEQYF
>TRBD1|.|TRBV10-3|TRBJ1-5
TGTGCCATCAGTAGGGGGCTCAATCAGCCCCAGCATTTT
CAISRGLNQPQHF
>.|.|TRBV19|TRBJ1-1
TGTGCCAGTAGTATAGGCAGGGCGAACACTGAAGCTTTCTTT
CASSIGRANTEAFF
>.|few|TRBV10-3|TRBJ2-2
TGTGCCATCAGAGACCTCCGGGACAACAACACCGGGGAGCTGTTTTTT
CAIRDLRDNNTGELFF
>.|.|TRBV4-2|TRBJ2-1
TGTGCCAGCAGCCAAGTAATATTCGGGACTGGGGACAATGAGCAGTTCTTC
CASSQVIFGTGDNEQFF
>.|.|TRBV7-7|TRBJ2-5
TGTGCTAGCAGCCGACAGATCCAAGAGACCCAGTACTTC
CASSRQIQETQYF
>.|.|TRBV19|TRBJ2-7
TGTGCCAGTAGTATTCTGACAGCAACCCCTTCCGAGCAGTACTTC
CASSILTATPSEQYF
>.|.|TRBV28|TRBJ2-1
TGTGCCAGCATGGTCCGGGAGAGGGAGTTCTTC
CASMVREREFF
>.|.|TRBV7-2|TRBJ2-3
TGTGCCAGCAGCCTAATGACAGATACGCAGTATTTT
CASSLMTDTQYF
>TRBD2|.|TRBV5-1|TRBJ2-1
TGCGCCAGCAGCATGAACTCCGGGACTAGCGGGCTTCCCGCCAATGAGCAGTTCTTC
CASSMNSGTSGLPANEQFF
>.|few|TRBV4-1|TRBJ2-7
TGCGCCAGCAGCCTACTTAGCGGTACCCCCTACGAGCAGTACTTC
CASSLLSGTPYEQYF
>.|.|TRBV27|TRBJ2-5
TGTGCCAGCAGGGGGAGGACGATCCAGTACTTC
CASRGRTIQYF
>.|.|TRBV2|TRBJ2-1
TGTGCCAGCAGCTACTACAATGAGCAGTTCTTC
CASSYYNEQFF
>.|.|TRBV25-1|TRBJ1-2
TGTGCCAGCAGTGAAGCCCTGGGGGAGGGGTATGGCTACACCTTC
CASSEALGEGYGYTF
>TRBD1|.|TRBV25-1|TRBJ1-1
TGTGCCAGCAGTGAATGGACAGGGGGCAGCACTGAAGCTTTCTTT
CASSEWTGGSTEAFF
>.|.|TRBV7-8|TRBJ2-2
TGTGCCAGCAGCTTAGGGCCAGGGCCCCTCACGGACACCGGGGAGCTGTTTTTT
CASSLGPGPLTDTGELFF
>.|.|TRBV5-6|TRBJ2-7
TGTGCCAGCAGCCCGGTTGCCGCTACTGACGAGCAGTACTTC
CASSPVAATDEQYF
>TRBD2|once|TRBV5-6|TRBJ2-7
TGTGCCAGCAGCTTGACGGGACTAGCGGGAGCTCGCGAGCAGTACTTC
CASSLTGLAGAREQYF
>.|.|TRBV27|TRBJ1-2
TGTGCCAGCAGTCCGACAGGATTTAACTATGGCTACACCTTC
CASSPTGFNYGYTF
>TRBD1|.|TRBV7-9|TRBJ1-1
TGTGCCAGCAGCTTAGCGCGACAGGGCACTGAAGCTTTCTTT
CASSLARQGTEAFF
>.|.|TRBV5-4|TRBJ2-3
TGTGCCAGCAGCTTGGAATTAGATGCGGATACGCAGTATTTT
CASSLELDADTQYF
>TRBD1|.|TRBV19|TRBJ1-2
TGTGCCAGTAGTCCTCGAAACAGGGGAGGCTATGGCTACACCTTC
CASSPRNRGGYGYTF
>.|.|TRBV18|TRBJ2-6
TGTGCCAGCTCACGGGAGGCGTCGCGGGGGGCCAACGTCCTGACTTTC
CASSREASRGANVLTF
>TRBD2|.|TRBV7-9|TRBJ2-4
TGTGCCAGCAGTCTAGCGGGACGTGTAGGGAACATTCAGTACTTC
CASSLAGRVGNIQYF
>.|.|TRBV6-1|TRBJ1-1
TGTGCCAGCAGTTCCTTGGGGGGGGGCCACACTGAAGCTTTCTTT
CASSSLGGGHTEAFF
>.|once|TRBV10-3|TRBJ1-1
TGTGCCACAAGCCTTACCGGGGACATTCTAGCTGAAGCTTTCTTT
CATSLTGDILAEAFF
>.|.|TRBV11-3|TRBJ2-5
TGTGCCAGCAGCTTGGACGGGAGAGGGGAAGAGACCCAGTACTTC
CASSLDGRGEETQYF
>.|.|TRBV7-2|TRBJ2-2
TGTGCCAGCAGCTTAGCCCCCGGGGTCACCGGGGAGCTGTTTTTT
CASSLAPGVTGELFF
>.|.|TRBV19|TRBJ2-6
TGTGCCAGTAGTTCCGGGGGCTCTGGGGCCAACGTCCTGACTTTC
CASSSGGSGANVLTF
>.|.|TRBV21-1|TRBJ2-3
TGTGCCAGCAGCAAAGTGCTGACTAGCGGGAGGGGCCGTACGCAGTATTTT
CASSKVLTSGRGRTQYF
>.|.|TRBV5-6|TRBJ2-7
TGTGCCAGCTATCCCGGGACACGGTCCTACGAGCAGTACTTC
CASYPGTRSYEQYF
>.|.|TRBV7-9|TRBJ2-7
TGTGCCAGCAGCGACGGCGGAAGCGACGAGCAGTACTTC
CASSDGGSDEQYF
>.|.|TRBV2|TRBJ2-3
TGTGCCAGCAGTGACAAGCGGACCACCACAGATACGCAGTATTTT
CASSDKRTTTDTQYF
>.|.|TRBV11-3|TRBJ2-2
TGTGCCAGCAGCCCCGGTTCCCCCGGGGAGCTGTTTTTT
CASSPGSPGELFF
>TRBD2|once|TRBV28|TRBJ2-7
TGTGCCAGCAGTTCTCTTGCGGGAGGGCCTTACGAGCAGTACTTC
CASSSLAGGPYEQYF
>.|.|TRBV29-1|TRBJ2-3
TGCAGCGTTGACGTACAGAGCACAGATACGCAGTATTTT
CSVDVQSTDTQYF
>TRBD2|once|TRBV7-9|TRBJ2-3
TGTGCCAGCAGCTTACCGGGACTAGCGGGCTCAGATACGCAGTATTTT
CASSLPGLAGSDTQYF
>.|.|TRBV10-3|TRBJ1-1
TGTGCCATCAGTGAGCCTCCCAGGGGCCGCACTGAAGCTTTCTTT
CAISEPPRGRTEAFF
>.|.|TRBV7-7|TRBJ2-7
TGTGCTAGCAGCCCTCTCAGGGATGGGCGCGAGCAGTACTTC
CASSPLRDGREQYF
>.|.|TRBV6-1|TRBJ1-4
TGTGCCAGCAATACCCGACAGCTTAATGAAAAACTGTTTTTT
CASNTRQLNEKLFF
>.|.|TRBV5-1|TRBJ1-4
TGCGCCAGCAGCTTGGAAGCAGGATCCGTAAAACTGTTTTTT
CASSLEAGSVKLFF
>TRBD1|.|TRBV18|TRBJ2-5
TGTGCCAGCTCACCACGGCAGGGGGCGTATCAAGAGACCCAGTACTTC
CASSPRQGAYQETQYF
>TRBD1|.|TRBV7-8|TRBJ1-2
TGTGCCAGCAGCTTAGCCCCAGGGGGAGATGGCTACACCTTC
CASSLAPGGDGYTF